This T cell receptor beta chain was sequenced in a study of human T cells and chemical hapten exposure. Across the whole study: Patients, mostly women, had alopecia areata, alopecia totalis or alopecia universalis. Small pooled library volume differences mainly caused per-sample TCR yield variation.

This clonotype has a count of ten or more. What it binds is not known. The study's findings and limits: Expanded TCRs created a significantly greater count of big CDR3 similarity clusters than controls did. In the PT1 data, expanded TCR counts showed a positive correlation with patch test score.

Time point noted: pre-sensitization, week 0. Treatment denoted: therapeutic diphenylcyclopropenone sensitization with weekly scalp DPC. This CDR3 spans 12 amino acids. Trimming removed 7 bases at V and 3 bases at J, with 10 bases between. From germline, CDR1 is WSHSY and CDR2 SAAADI. Each CDR3 protein is one row after TCRdb ran MiXCR on the RACE reads. This table has more than 75,000 distinct CDR3 sequences, roughly a tenth appearing once. Source: whole blood, taken in connection with sensitization to the hapten diphenylcyclopropenone (DPC). This receptor was obtained from a woman in her thirties or forties with alopecia areata. Some clones in this sample may be carry-over from other donors' samples. The rearrangement joins TRBV10-2 to TRBJ2-7; maybe TRBD1 (6 bases). The DNA for the CDR3 is TGCGCCAGCACCCAGGACAGCTACGAGCAGTACTTC. Encoded protein: CASTQDSYEQYF.